The 17 T cell receptor beta chains listed next were all sequenced from one sample in a study of human T cells and chemical hapten exposure. TCRdb used MiXCR to reprocess the RACE reads, holding one entry per CDR3 protein. The sample has about 120,000 distinct CDR3 sequences; approximately 14% are singletons. Indicated time point: patch test 1, 2 weeks after DPC sensitization. Stated treatment: therapeutic diphenylcyclopropenone sensitization with weekly scalp DPC. The source material was whole blood, sampled in connection with sensitization to the hapten diphenylcyclopropenone (DPC). The receptors stem from a man between 18 and 29 years old with alopecia areata. Some clones in this sample may be carry-over from other donors' samples.

Remarks on this clonotype: One end of the junction varies from germline; a read error may be responsible. The chain combines TRBV11-2 with TRBJ2-7; maybe TRBD1 (6 bases). The CDR3 is 16 residues long. The germline V gene has CDR1 SGHAT and CDR2 FQNNGV. The CDR3 DNA reads as TGTGCCAGCAGCTTAGTGGGGGCAGGGAGTACCTATGAGCAGTACTTC. Encoded protein: CASSLVGAGSTYEQYF. Variable domain in full (rest from reference TRBV11-2 and TRBJ2-7): EAGVAQSPRYKIIEKRQSVAFWCNPISGHATLYWYQQILGQGPKLLIQFQNNGVVDDSQLPKDRFSAERLKGVDSTLKIQPAKLEDSAVYLCASSLVGAGSTYEQYFGPGTRLTVT.

In its sample, this clonotype was seen a few times. The V and J genes are TRBV6-5 and TRBJ1-2, with D hard to call. Trimming took 0 bases from V and 2 from J, leaving 10 bases between them. The germline V gene encodes CDR1 MNHEY and CDR2 SVGAGI. The CDR3 is 15 amino acids. DNA for the CDR3: TGTGCCAGCAGTTACTCCCTGACAACAAACTATGGCTACACCTTC. This codes for CASSYSLTTNYGYTF.

This clonotype has a handful of counts. The chain employs TRBV6-6 and TRBJ1-1; D is undetermined. Germline CDR1 is MNHNY and CDR2 is SVGAGI (reference sequence). There are 13 residues in the CDR3. With 2 bases removed from V and 4 bases from J, the gap between germline ends came to 8 bases. The CDR3 coding sequence is TGTGCCAGCAGTTACGAGCAGTTCACTGAAGCTTTCTTT. Its protein is CASSYEQFTEAFF.

Only a few counts were recorded for this clonotype. V and J are TRBV5-1 and TRBJ2-5; perhaps D is TRBD1 or TRBD2 (5 bases each). The CDR3 contains 14 residues. Germline values: CDR1 SGHRS, CDR2 YFSETQ. V was pared by 0 bases and J by 5 bases, with 11 bases between. The CDR3 loop is CASSLGDPGETQYF. CDR3 in DNA: TGCGCCAGCAGCTTGGGGGACCCAGGGGAGACCCAGTACTTC.

The V call is TRBV10-1, the J call TRBJ1-2, with D unresolved. The CDR3 contains 13 residues. Germline assignment: CDR1 WNHNN and CDR2 SYGVQD (reference sequence). The V and J ends lost 0 bases and 3 bases respectively, with 5 bases between them. In DNA, the CDR3 is TGCGCCAGCAGTGAGTCGTTTGACTATGGCTACACCTTC. This gives the protein CASSESFDYGYTF.

The chain is built from TRBV5-1 and TRBJ1-4; 11 bases fit TRBD1. This CDR3 contains 15 residues. V shed 4 bases and J 4 bases; nucleotides not matched to a gene: 3. Germline CDR1 is SGHRS and CDR2 is YFSETQ. CDR3 sequence: CASSQGQGDNEKLFF. The CDR3 nucleotides read TGCGCCAGCAGCCAGGGACAGGGGGATAATGAAAAACTGTTTTTT.

This clonotype was recorded a few times. This chain uses TRBV7-3 with TRBJ2-2; 7 positions match TRBD2. J lost 0 bases, V lost 0 bases, and 4 bases had no gene match. Germline V gene sequence: CDR1 SGHTA, CDR2 FQGTGA. The CDR3 extends over 17 amino acids. In nucleotides, the CDR3 is TGTGCCAGCAGCTTAACCAGCGGGGTCGCGAACACCGGGGAGCTGTTTTTT. Amino acid sequence: CASSLTSGVANTGELFF. The full variable domain, with the rest looked up from reference TRBV7-3 and TRBJ2-2, is GAGVSQTPSNKVTEKGKYVELRCDPISGHTALYWYRQSLGQGPEFLIYFQGTGAADDSGLPNDRFFAVRPEGSVSTLKIQRTERGDSAVYLCASSLTSGVANTGELFFGEGSRLTVL.

The V gene is TRBV7-9, the J gene TRBJ2-1, with no clear D. V was trimmed by 1 base and J by 5 bases, leaving 6 bases between them. The V gene's germline CDR1 is SEHNR and CDR2 FQNEAQ (reference sequence). The length of the CDR3 is 13 residues. The CDR3 region is CASSLDRNNEQFF. Here the CDR3 DNA reads TGTGCCAGCAGCTTAGATAGGAACAATGAGCAGTTCTTC.

This clonotype appeared a few times. The chain has TRBV29-1 and TRBJ2-5; D unclear. V dropped 3 bases and J dropped 5 bases, with 13 bases sitting between them. Germline V gene sequence: CDR1 SQVTM, CDR2 ANQGSEA. There are 13 residues in the CDR3. Here the CDR3 reads CSVDEGIGETQYF. The CDR3 DNA is TGCAGCGTTGACGAAGGGATCGGTGAGACCCAGTACTTC.

This clonotype was counted once. J is TRBJ1-2 and V is TRBV11-2, with TRBD1 as a possible D gene (5 bases). Germline V CDR1 and CDR2: SGHAT, FQNNGV. The CDR3 sequence is 18 residues long. Between the trimmed V and J ends, which lost 5 bases and 0 bases, there was a span of 22 bases. For the CDR3, the DNA is TGTGCCAGCAGCCAGGGCTCCCCGGGACGCCCTGCTAACTATGGCTACACCTTC. Residues: CASSQGSPGRPANYGYTF.

This clonotype was seen more than once but under ten times. The chain joins TRBV5-1 to TRBJ1-3; 7 nucleotides line up with TRBD1. The CDR3 runs 15 residues. J lost 0 bases, V lost 5 bases, and 5 bases had no gene match. The V gene's germline CDR1 is SGHRS and CDR2 YFSETQ. The DNA for the CDR3 is TGCGCCAGCAGTAAAACAGGGGACTCTGGAAACACCATATATTTT. This sequence encodes CASSKTGDSGNTIYF.

The J gene is TRBJ2-3, the V gene TRBV2; 9 bases match TRBD1. This CDR3 comprises 15 residues. The germline V gene has CDR1 SNHLY and CDR2 FYNNEI. The ends lost 5 bases at V and 3 bases at J; junction bases unmatched: 6. Written as DNA, the CDR3 is TGTGCCAGCAGTCCACAGGGGGCCAAGACAGATACGCAGTATTTT. Amino acid sequence: CASSPQGAKTDTQYF.

This clonotype was found many times. The rearrangement uses TRBV7-9 and TRBJ1-5; D not resolved. Trimming removed 2 bases from V and 1 base from J, with 12 bases in between. Germline V lookup: CDR1 SEHNR, CDR2 FQNEAQ (reference sequence). The CDR3 runs to 16 residues. The CDR3 is CASSLWIGRSNQPQHF. The CDR3, as DNA: TGTGCCAGCAGCTTATGGATCGGGCGGAGCAATCAGCCCCAGCATTTT.

This chain joins TRBV20-1 and TRBJ1-1, with 8 bases identical to TRBD1. This CDR3 comprises 14 residues. Germline CDR1 and CDR2: DFQATT and SNEGSKA (reference sequence). The V segment lost 6 bases and the J segment 0 bases; nucleotides outside the gene matches: 6. CDR3 in DNA: TGCAGTGCAATACCGGGACAGGTGAACACTGAAGCTTTCTTT. Translation gives CSAIPGQVNTEAFF.

The genes are TRBV9 and TRBJ2-3, with D unresolved. The germline CDR1 and CDR2 sequences are SGDLS and YYNGEE. Trimming removed 5 bases from V and 11 bases from J, with 18 bases in between. The CDR3 is 13 residues long. CDR3 region: CASSKRPEGVQYF. In DNA, the CDR3 is TGTGCCAGCAGTAAGAGACCCGAAGGAGTGCAGTATTTT. Variable domain in full (rest from reference TRBV9 and TRBJ2-3): DSGVTQTPKHLITATGQRVTLRCSPRSGDLSVYWYQQSLDQGLQFLIQYYNGEERAKGNILERFSAQQFPDLHSELNLSSLELGDSALYFCASSKRPEGVQYFGPGTRLTVL.

Many counts were recorded for this clonotype. CDR3 sequence (DNA): TGTGCCAGCTCACCACAACAACAGGGACATCAGCCCCAGCATTTT. Translation gives CASSPQQQGHQPQHF. The chain couples TRBV18 to TRBJ1-5; a possible D gene is TRBD1 (6 bases). The V end lost 1 base, the J end lost 5 bases, and 12 bases lay between the germline ends. The CDR3 runs 15 residues. From germline, CDR1 is KGHSH and CDR2 LQKENI.

The V call is TRBV11-2, the J call TRBJ2-3; TRBD2 matches at 10 bases. V gave up 5 bases and J gave up 9 bases; unmatched junction bases: 5. Germline V CDR1 and CDR2: SGHAT, FQNNGV. The CDR3 extends over 13 amino acids. CDR3: CASSTGLAETQYF. Here the CDR3 DNA reads TGTGCCAGCAGCACCGGACTAGCGGAAACGCAGTATTTT.